What follows is one T cell receptor beta chain and its context. Its antigen is currently unknown. Each donor had around 9.8 milliliters of peripheral blood drawn. This sample is drawn from a study of blood T cells in healthy people across ages. General study points: Unsorted PBMCs prevented conclusive naive versus antigen-experienced comparison.

PCR was performed a second time for roughly 7 to 11 cycles using a sample-barcoded 5' primer and a J-beta primer mix. TCRdb called the 5' RACE reads again in MiXCR, with one record for every CDR3 protein. The sample includes about 720,000 distinct CDR3 sequences, roughly 25% seen only once; the top ten take under 4.5%. The CDR3 is 14 amino acids. CDR1 is DFQATT and CDR2 is SNEGSKA in the germline V gene (reference sequence). The same sample was also used in a study of T cells of mothers and their children. That source reports: Overlap measured in related mother-child pairs was slightly, non-significantly higher than in unrelated pairs.

The sequence was collected from a boy younger than 18 in good health. Sequencing input: blood. The V gene is TRBV20-1, the J gene TRBJ2-5; D is possibly TRBD1 or TRBD2 (5 bases each). The J call is uncertain, as TRBJ2-1 better fits the DNA end. DNA for the CDR3: TGCAGTGCTACAAAGGGGAGCGCGGTCCCGAAGCAGTTCTTC. As protein: CSATKGSAVPKQFF.